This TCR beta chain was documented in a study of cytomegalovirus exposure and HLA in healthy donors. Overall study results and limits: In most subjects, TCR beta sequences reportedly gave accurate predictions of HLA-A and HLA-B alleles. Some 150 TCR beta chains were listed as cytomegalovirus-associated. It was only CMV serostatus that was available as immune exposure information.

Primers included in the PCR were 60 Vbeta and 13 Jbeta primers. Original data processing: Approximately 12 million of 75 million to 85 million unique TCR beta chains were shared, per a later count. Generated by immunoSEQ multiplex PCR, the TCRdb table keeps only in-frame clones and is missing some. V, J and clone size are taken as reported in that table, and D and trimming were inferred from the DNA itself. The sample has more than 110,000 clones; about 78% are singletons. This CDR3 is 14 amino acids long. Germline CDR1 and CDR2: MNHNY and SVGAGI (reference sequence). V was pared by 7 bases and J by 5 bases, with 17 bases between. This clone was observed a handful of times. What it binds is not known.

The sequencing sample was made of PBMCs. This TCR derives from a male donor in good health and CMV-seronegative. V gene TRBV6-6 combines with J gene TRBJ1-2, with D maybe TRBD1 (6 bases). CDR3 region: CASTTSGTHYGYTF. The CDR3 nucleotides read TGTGCCAGCACCACTTCCGGGACACATTATGGCTACACCTTC.